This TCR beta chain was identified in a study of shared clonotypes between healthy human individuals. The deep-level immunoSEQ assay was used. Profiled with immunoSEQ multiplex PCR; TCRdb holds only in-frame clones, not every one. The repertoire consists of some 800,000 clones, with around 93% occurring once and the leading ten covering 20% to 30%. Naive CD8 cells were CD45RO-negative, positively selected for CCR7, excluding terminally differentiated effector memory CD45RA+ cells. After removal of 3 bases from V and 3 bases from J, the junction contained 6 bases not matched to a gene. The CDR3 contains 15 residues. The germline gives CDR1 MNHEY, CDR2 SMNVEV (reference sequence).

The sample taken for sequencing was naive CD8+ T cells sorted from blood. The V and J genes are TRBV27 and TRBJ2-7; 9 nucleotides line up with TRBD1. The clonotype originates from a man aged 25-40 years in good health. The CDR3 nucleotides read TGTGCCAGCAGTTTTCAGGGACAGGGTGGCTACGAGCAGTACTTC. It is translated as CASSFQGQGGYEQYF.